This entry lists 30 T cell receptor beta chains sequenced from one sample in a study of Graves' ophthalmopathy and Graves' hyperthyroidism (dated by TCRdb to between 2017 and 2018). This sample was sequenced with an Illumina HiSeq 2000. For repertoire sequencing, TCR beta CDR3 regions were amplified from RNA transcripts. HTBI primers and the Qiagen OneStep RT-PCR kit were used in a first-round RT-PCR, which was followed by a second-round multiplex PCR, size selection and purification. TCRdb trimmed public reads at Q25 via fastp, called clones via MiXCR and kept in-frame beta chains. Merged by CDR3 protein, the rows form single entries marked with the most common genes and DNA. This sample holds under 350,000 distinct CDR3 sequences; roughly 17% were observed only once. Approximately 13% of the sample is held by the ten biggest clonotypes. Sequencing was performed on peripheral blood. These receptors came from an adult man with Graves' ophthalmopathy.

This clonotype has a count of ten or more. The chain links TRBV6-2 or TRBV6-3 to TRBJ2-7, with D possibly being TRBD1 (7 bases). CDR1 is MNHEY, CDR2 SVGEGT, per germline. V was trimmed by 5 bases and J by 7 bases, leaving 21 bases between them. CDR3 length: 15 amino acids. The CDR3 reads CASSTPPDRAGEQYF. CDR3 nucleotides: TGTGCCAGCAGTACCCCACCTGACAGGGCGGGAGAGCAGTACTTC.

The table lists this clonotype with many counts. The J gene is TRBJ1-5, the V gene TRBV4-1; no firm D call. The germline V and J ends were trimmed by 4 bases and 4 bases, with 14 bases remaining between them. The CDR3 runs 15 residues. From germline, CDR1 is MGHRA and CDR2 YSYEKL. Here the CDR3 DNA reads TGCGCCAGCAGCCGAAACATAGCACAGAATCAGCCCCAGCATTTT. Protein product: CASSRNIAQNQPQHF.

This clonotype was detected only a few times. The V gene is TRBV4-1, the J gene TRBJ2-5; the D gene is possibly TRBD1 (6 bases). The CDR3 covers 23 residues. The germline V and J ends were trimmed by 5 bases and 2 bases, with 39 bases remaining between them. Germline CDR1 MGHRA, CDR2 YSYEKL. CDR3: CASSKVEMGAMFGLNTKQETQYF. CDR3 DNA sequence: TGCGCCAGCAGCAAAGTGGAGATGGGGGCCATGTTCGGTCTCAATACTAAACAAGAGACCCAGTACTTC.

This clonotype was found many times. The chain uses TRBV25-1 and TRBJ2-5, with 8 bases fitting TRBD2. CDR1 is MGHDK, CDR2 SYGVNS, per germline. CDR3 length: 16 amino acids. After removal of 2 bases from V and 1 base from J, the junction contained 6 bases not matched to a gene. DNA of the CDR3: TGTGCCAGCAGTGAAGGGATCGGGGGGGCCCAAGAGACCCAGTACTTC. Amino acid sequence: CASSEGIGGAQETQYF.

This clonotype was seen ten or more times. This chain links TRBV7-3 with TRBJ2-7; D possibly corresponds to TRBD1 (5 bases). CDR1 is SGHTA and CDR2 is FQGTGA in the germline V gene. V was trimmed by 2 bases and J by 0 bases, leaving 17 bases between them. The CDR3 is made up of 17 amino acids. Here the CDR3 reads CASSLGSWGQRSYEQYF. As DNA, the CDR3 is TGTGCCAGCAGCTTAGGTAGCTGGGGCCAACGCTCCTACGAGCAGTACTTC.

In its sample, this clonotype was seen many times. The DNA for the CDR3 is TGCGCCAGCAGCTTGAGGGCAGACGGGTACGAGCAGTACTTC. Its protein is CASSLRADGYEQYF. This sequence joins TRBV5-1 and TRBJ2-7; D gene unclear. CDR1 is SGHRS and CDR2 is YFSETQ in the germline V gene. The CDR3 sequence is 14 residues long. V lost 1 base, J lost 4 bases, and 12 bases lay in between. The entire variable domain, with the rest obtained from reference TRBV5-1 and TRBJ2-7, is as follows: KAGVTQTPRYLIKTRGQQVTLSCSPISGHRSVSWYQQTPGQGLQFLFEYFSETQRNKGNFPGRFSGRQFSNSRSEMNVSTLELGDSALYLCASSLRADGYEQYFGPGTRLTVT.

This clonotype has a count of ten or more. The chain recombines TRBV4-1 with TRBJ1-2; D is unresolved. Germline CDR1 and CDR2: MGHRA and YSYEKL. The CDR3 runs to 14 residues. V was cut by 0 bases and J by 7 bases, with 12 bases left in between. In nucleotides, the CDR3 is TGCGCCAGCAGCCAAGAGACGTTTTCAGGTGGCTACACCTTC. Amino acid sequence: CASSQETFSGGYTF.

The sample holds many counts of this clonotype. The chain has TRBV24-1 and TRBJ2-5; no firm D call. V lost 1 base and J 0 bases, leaving 2 bases between the germline ends. Per the germline V gene, CDR1 is KGHDR and CDR2 is SFDVKD. CDR3 size: 13 residues. Here the CDR3 reads CATSDLNQETQYF. Written as DNA, the CDR3 is TGTGCCACCAGTGATTTAAACCAAGAGACCCAGTACTTC.

This clonotype was counted between two and nine times. The chain joins TRBV3-1 to TRBJ2-6, with a tentative D call TRBD1 (5 bases). Germline-derived CDR1 and CDR2 are LGHDT and YNNKEL (reference sequence). The CDR3 totals 22 residues. The V gene lost 0 bases and the J gene lost 3 bases, with 27 bases spanning the gap. The chain's CDR3 is CASSQEKVVGQGTLGGANVLTF. The CDR3 DNA is TGTGCCAGCAGCCAAGAGAAGGTGGTAGGCCAGGGCACCCTCGGTGGGGCCAACGTCCTGACTTTC. Based on the CDR3 plus reference TRBV3-1 and TRBJ2-6, the full variable domain is DTAVSQTPKYLVTQMGNDKSIKCEQNLGHDTMYWYKQDSKKFLKIMFSYNNKELIINETVPNRFSPKSPDKAHLNLHINSLELGDSAVYFCASSQEKVVGQGTLGGANVLTFGAGSRLTVL.

This clonotype was picked up many times. The chain combines TRBV20-1 with TRBJ1-5, with a possible D match to TRBD1 (5 bases). The CDR3 covers 14 residues. CDR1 DFQATT and CDR2 SNEGSKA come from the germline V gene (reference sequence). Trimming left V 0 bases short and J 2 bases short, with 8 bases between. The CDR3 here is CSARDSRGNQPQHF. The CDR3 coding sequence is TGCAGTGCTAGAGATTCCAGGGGCAATCAGCCCCAGCATTTT.

Ten or more counts support this clonotype. The chain carries TRBV6-5 and TRBJ1-3; no definite D call. The ends were cut back, 0 bases at V and 0 bases at J, with 3 bases in the middle. The CDR3 runs 14 residues. The V gene's germline CDR1 is MNHEY and CDR2 SVGAGI. The CDR3: CASSYSGSGNTIYF. The CDR3 nucleotides read TGTGCCAGCAGTTACTCAGGCTCTGGAAACACCATATATTTT.

The table lists this clonotype with many counts. V gene TRBV15 combines with J gene TRBJ1-1, with 8 bases identical to TRBD1. From germline, CDR1 is LNHNV and CDR2 YYDKDF (reference sequence). The CDR3 is 15 residues long. Trimming at V came to 0 bases and at J to 6 bases, leaving 6 bases not matched to a gene. The CDR3 DNA reads as TGTGCCACCAGCAGAGATGCGCAGGGGGCTGCTGAAGCTTTCTTT. Translated, it gives CATSRDAQGAAEAFF.

This clonotype has at least ten counts. The chain combines TRBV28 with TRBJ1-4, with D uncertain. The germline V gene has CDR1 MDHEN and CDR2 SYDVKM. CDR3 length: 13 amino acids. V was trimmed by 2 bases and J by 5 bases, leaving 6 bases between them. The CDR3 sequence is CASSLDSNEKLFF. The CDR3 nucleotides are TGTGCCAGCAGTTTAGATAGCAATGAAAAACTGTTTTTT.

This clonotype was seen repeatedly, ten times or more. V is TRBV12-3 or TRBV12-4 and J is TRBJ1-1; D call uncertain. CDR3 length: 16 amino acids. Trimming removed 5 bases from V and 2 bases from J, with 18 bases in between. DNA for the CDR3: TGTGCCAGCAGTCCCACGGAGTCATCCACCAACACTGAAGCTTTCTTT. The encoded protein is CASSPTESSTNTEAFF.

This clonotype appeared many times. The chain has TRBV3-1 and TRBJ2-2; 12 bases map to TRBD1. Unmatched junction bases numbered 7, after V lost 3 bases and J lost 5 bases. The CDR3 runs 17 residues. CDR1 and CDR2 (germline): LGHDT, YNNKEL (reference sequence). The chain's CDR3 is CASSQGTGGGWTGELFF. The DNA of the CDR3 is TGTGCCAGCAGCCAGGGGACAGGGGGCGGATGGACCGGGGAGCTGTTTTTT.

This clonotype has at least ten counts. The chain links TRBV20-1 to TRBJ2-7; 10 bases match TRBD2. Germline-derived CDR1 and CDR2 are DFQATT and SNEGSKA (reference sequence). This CDR3 comprises 15 residues. The trim removed 3 bases at V and 3 bases at J, leaving 8 bases unmatched. The CDR3 reads CSARGLAGVLYEQYF. The CDR3 DNA reads TGCAGTGCTAGGGGGCTAGCGGGGGTTCTCTACGAGCAGTACTTC.

Ten or more counts support this clonotype. The chain has TRBV5-1 and TRBJ2-3; the match to TRBD1 covers 7 bases. The germline gives CDR1 SGHRS, CDR2 YFSETQ. V was pared by 4 bases and J by 2 bases, with 4 bases of the junction left unmatched. The CDR3 runs to 14 residues. This CDR3 is CASSGGQHTDTQYF. DNA of the CDR3: TGCGCCAGCAGCGGGGGACAGCACACAGATACGCAGTATTTT.

The rearrangement links TRBV7-2 to TRBJ2-7; TRBD2 agrees at 9 bases. The CDR3 contains 15 residues. Germline-derived CDR1 and CDR2 are SGHTA and FQGNSA. Trimming at V came to 4 bases and at J to 4 bases, leaving 8 bases not matched to a gene. The CDR3 sequence: CASSSRAGGVYEQYF. The CDR3 DNA reads as TGTGCCAGCAGCTCTCGAGCGGGAGGAGTGTACGAGCAGTACTTC.

The V gene is TRBV10-3, the J gene TRBJ2-7; TRBD2 matches at 12 bases. Germline values: CDR1 ENHRY, CDR2 SYGVKD. The J segment lost 7 bases and the V segment lost 5 bases, leaving 9 bases of the junction unmatched. The CDR3 loop spans 15 amino acids. The CDR3 region is CAISLPGLAGGEQYF. CDR3 nucleotide sequence: TGTGCCATCAGTTTACCGGGACTAGCGGGTGGTGAGCAGTACTTC.

This clonotype appeared many times. J is TRBJ1-1 and V is TRBV29-1; TRBD1 is a possible D gene (6 bases). The CDR3 runs 12 residues. Germline V gene sequence: CDR1 SQVTM, CDR2 ANQGSEA. Trimming removed 5 bases from V and 7 bases from J, with 14 bases in between. The CDR3 DNA reads as TGCAGCGTTCAGGACAGACCATTTGAAGCTTTCTTT. Encoded protein: CSVQDRPFEAFF.

This clonotype was seen repeatedly, ten times or more. This chain joins TRBV19 and TRBJ2-2, with D perhaps matching TRBD1 (7 bases). CDR3 length: 16 amino acids. The germline V gene encodes CDR1 LNHDA and CDR2 SQIVND (reference sequence). Trimming took off 7 bases at V and 4 bases at J, with 19 bases between the two ends. The CDR3 nucleotides read TGTGCCAGTACCCCGCGGGACAGCCTCGTCACCGGGGAGCTGTTTTTT. Translation gives CASTPRDSLVTGELFF.

J is TRBJ1-5 and V is TRBV28; unclear D gene. Germline CDR1 is MDHEN and CDR2 is SYDVKM. The CDR3 runs 12 residues. V lost 6 bases to trimming and J lost 7 bases, with 10 bases between them. CDR3 sequence reads: CASRVQVQPQHF. As DNA, the CDR3 is TGTGCCAGCAGGGTTCAGGTGCAGCCCCAGCATTTT.

This clonotype was seen a few times. The V gene is TRBV6-1, the J gene TRBJ2-5; D is ambiguous. V was shortened by 5 bases and J by 8 bases, with 6 bases between the two germline ends. The CDR3 runs to 10 residues. In germline, CDR1 is MNHNS, CDR2 SASEGT. As DNA, the CDR3 is TGTGCCAGCAGTTCCCCCACCCAGTACTTC. It yields the protein CASSSPTQYF.

The table lists this clonotype with many counts. The chain has TRBV2 and TRBJ1-5; 9 nucleotides line up with TRBD1. The germline gives CDR1 SNHLY, CDR2 FYNNEI. V shed 6 bases and J 2 bases; nucleotides not matched to a gene: 2. This CDR3 region has 14 residues. CDR3 nucleotide sequence: TGTGCCAGCAGCACAGGGGGCGGCAATCAGCCCCAGCATTTT. Protein sequence: CASSTGGGNQPQHF.

This clonotype was counted ten times or more. The chain recombines TRBV3-1 with TRBJ1-1; TRBD1 might be the D (5 bases). CDR3 length: 14 residues. Trimming pared 5 bases from V and 0 bases from J, leaving 10 bases between. Germline CDR1 is LGHDT and CDR2 is YNNKEL (reference sequence). CDR3: CASSKDNMNTEAFF. CDR3 bases: TGTGCCAGCAGCAAGGACAACATGAACACTGAAGCTTTCTTT.

This chain joins TRBV4-3 and TRBJ2-7; D not resolved. The CDR3 is 13 amino acids. The V end lost 1 base, the J end lost 6 bases, and 10 bases lay between the germline ends. Germline assignment: CDR1 LGHNA and CDR2 YSLEER. Here the CDR3 DNA reads TGCGCCAGCAGCCAAGGGTGGTCTAGCGAGCAGTACTTC. Amino acid sequence: CASSQGWSSEQYF.

This clonotype was recorded at least ten times. V is TRBV28 and J is TRBJ1-6, with TRBD1 as a possible D gene (5 bases). Between the trimmed V and J ends, which lost 4 bases and 2 bases, there was a span of 9 bases. Germline CDR1 and CDR2: MDHEN and SYDVKM. The CDR3 is 15 amino acids. The CDR3 DNA reads TGTGCCAGCAGTTCAGGGTTCGCCTATAATTCACCCCTCCACTTT. It translates to CASSSGFAYNSPLHF.

The table lists this clonotype with many counts. The chain recombines TRBV30 with TRBJ1-2, with D possibly matching TRBD1 (6 bases). The CDR3 is 14 residues long. Trimming took off 4 bases at V and 7 bases at J, with 19 bases between the two ends. Looked up from germline, CDR1 is GTSNPN and CDR2 is SVGIG (reference sequence). CDR3 residues: CAWTAGRGLGGYTF. DNA for the CDR3: TGTGCCTGGACCGCTGGCAGGGGACTAGGTGGCTACACCTTC.

This clonotype was observed at least ten times. The chain couples TRBV4-3 to TRBJ1-2; 8 bases are a match to TRBD1. The CDR3 consists of 15 residues. J gave up 4 bases and V 1 base, and 5 bases lay outside the gene matches. Germline assignment: CDR1 LGHNA and CDR2 YSLEER. The CDR3 DNA is TGCGCCAGCAGCCAAGCAGGGGGCGCGCGCTATGGCTACACCTTC. Protein sequence: CASSQAGGARYGYTF.

At least ten counts were recorded for this clonotype. V usage is TRBV6-5 and J usage is TRBJ2-7; D is ambiguous. Germline values: CDR1 MNHEY, CDR2 SVGAGI. The CDR3 length is 11 residues. Trimming removed 8 bases from V and 2 bases from J, with 7 bases in between. DNA for the CDR3: TGTGCCAGCGCTCGGGCCTACGAGCAGTACTTC. Protein product: CASARAYEQYF.